This T cell receptor beta chain appears in the sequencing data of a study of cytomegalovirus exposure and HLA in healthy donors. Across the study: Clustering assigned about 80% of the approximately 370 genotyped donors to the Caucasian-associated ancestry cluster.

Germline assignment: CDR1 SGHVS and CDR2 FQNEAQ. V shed 1 base and J 2 bases; nucleotides not matched to a gene: 13. CDR3 size: 19 residues. Researchers ran the PCR with 60 Vbeta and 13 Jbeta primers. Repertoires were generated with immunoSEQ multiplex PCR, while TCRdb's copy carries only in-frame clones and drops some. The sample includes approximately 220,000 clones, roughly 80% seen only once; the top ten take around 3%. In regard to this clone: Its specificity is unknown.

The study, taken as a whole, reports: By HLA locus, TCR association rates varied in a later analysis, with DRB1 showing the most and HLA-C the fewest.

The V call is TRBV7-8, the J call TRBJ1-3; TRBD1 matches 8 bases. This TCR was sampled from a man in his thirties or forties in good health and CMV-seronegative. Source material: PBMCs. CDR3 protein: CASSLEGMGWTGPGNTIYF. In DNA, the CDR3 is TGTGCCAGCAGCTTAGAAGGGATGGGCTGGACAGGGCCTGGAAACACCATATATTTT.